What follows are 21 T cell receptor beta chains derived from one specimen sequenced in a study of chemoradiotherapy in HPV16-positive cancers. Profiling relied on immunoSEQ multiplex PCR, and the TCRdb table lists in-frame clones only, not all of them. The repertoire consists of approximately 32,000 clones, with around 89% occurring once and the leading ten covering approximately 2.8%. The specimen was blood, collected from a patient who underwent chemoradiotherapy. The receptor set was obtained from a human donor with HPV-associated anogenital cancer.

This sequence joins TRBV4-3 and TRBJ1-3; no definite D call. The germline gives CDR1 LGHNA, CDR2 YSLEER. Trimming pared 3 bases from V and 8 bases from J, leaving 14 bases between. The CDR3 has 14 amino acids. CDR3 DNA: TGCGCCAGCAGCCAGGGTACACCCCAGGACACCATATATTTT. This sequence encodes CASSQGTPQDTIYF.

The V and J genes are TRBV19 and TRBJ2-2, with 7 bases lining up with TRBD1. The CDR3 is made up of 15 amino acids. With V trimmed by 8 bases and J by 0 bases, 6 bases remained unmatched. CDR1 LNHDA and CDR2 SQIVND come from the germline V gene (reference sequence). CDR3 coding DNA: TGTGCCAGTTATACGGGACAGACGAACACCGGGGAGCTGTTTTTT. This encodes CASYTGQTNTGELFF.

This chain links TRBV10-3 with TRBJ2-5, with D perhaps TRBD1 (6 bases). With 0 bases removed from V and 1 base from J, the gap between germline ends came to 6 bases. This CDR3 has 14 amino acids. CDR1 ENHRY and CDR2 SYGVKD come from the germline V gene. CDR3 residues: CAISESDSQETQYF. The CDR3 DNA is TGTGCCATCAGTGAGTCGGACAGCCAAGAGACCCAGTACTTC.

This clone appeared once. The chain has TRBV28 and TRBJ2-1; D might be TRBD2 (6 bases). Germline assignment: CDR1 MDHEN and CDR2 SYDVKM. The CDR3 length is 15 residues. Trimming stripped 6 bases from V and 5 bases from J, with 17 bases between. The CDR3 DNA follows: TGTGCCAGCAGCATCCGGCTCGGGGGTAACAATGAGCAGTTCTTC. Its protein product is CASSIRLGGNNEQFF.

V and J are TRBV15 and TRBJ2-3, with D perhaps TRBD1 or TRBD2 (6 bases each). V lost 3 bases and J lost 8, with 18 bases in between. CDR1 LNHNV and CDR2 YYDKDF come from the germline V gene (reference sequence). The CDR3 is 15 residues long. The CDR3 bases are TGTGCCACCAGCAGGGGCTCCGGGGGCGGGGTTACGCAGTATTTT. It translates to CATSRGSGGGVTQYF. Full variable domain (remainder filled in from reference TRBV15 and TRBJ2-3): DAMVIQNPRYQVTQFGKPVTLSCSQTLNHNVMYWYQQKSSQAPKLLFHYYDKDFNNEADTPDNFQSRRPNTSFCFLDIRSPGLGDTAMYLCATSRGSGGGVTQYFGPGTRLTVL.

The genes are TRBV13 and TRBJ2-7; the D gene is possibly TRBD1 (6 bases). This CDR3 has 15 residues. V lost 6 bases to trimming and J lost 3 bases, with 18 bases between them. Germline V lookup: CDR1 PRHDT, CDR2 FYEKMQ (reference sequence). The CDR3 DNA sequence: TGTGCCAGCAGATTACAGGGAAGGTCCCTCTACGAGCAGTACTTC. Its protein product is CASRLQGRSLYEQYF.

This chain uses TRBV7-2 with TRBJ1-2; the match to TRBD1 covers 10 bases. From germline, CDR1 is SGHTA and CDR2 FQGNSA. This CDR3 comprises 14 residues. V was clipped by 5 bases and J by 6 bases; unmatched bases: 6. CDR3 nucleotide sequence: TGTGCCAGCAGCCCTACCGACAGGGGGCATGGCTACACCTTC. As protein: CASSPTDRGHGYTF.

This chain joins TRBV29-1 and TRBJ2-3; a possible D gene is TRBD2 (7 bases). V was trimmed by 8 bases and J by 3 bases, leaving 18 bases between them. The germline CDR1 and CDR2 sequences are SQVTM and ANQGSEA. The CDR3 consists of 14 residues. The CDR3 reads CSQGTGGSTDTQYF. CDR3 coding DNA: TGCAGCCAGGGGACGGGAGGTAGTACAGATACGCAGTATTTT.

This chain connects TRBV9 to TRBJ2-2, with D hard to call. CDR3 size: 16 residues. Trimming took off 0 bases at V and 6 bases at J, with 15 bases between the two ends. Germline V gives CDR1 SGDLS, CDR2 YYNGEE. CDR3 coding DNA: TGTGCCAGCAGCGTAGAGAGGACGTCGTTTCCCGGGGAGCTGTTTTTT. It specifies CASSVERTSFPGELFF.

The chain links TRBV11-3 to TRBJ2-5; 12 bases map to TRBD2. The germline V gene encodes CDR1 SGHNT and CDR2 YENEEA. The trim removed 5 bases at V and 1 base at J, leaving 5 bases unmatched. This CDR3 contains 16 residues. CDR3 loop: CASSTGTSGSQETQYF. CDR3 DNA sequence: TGTGCCAGCAGCACTGGGACTAGCGGGTCCCAAGAGACCCAGTACTTC.

In DNA, the CDR3 is TGTGCCAGCAGCCCCAGCGGGATCCTCGCGAACACCGGGGAGCTGTTTTTT. Its protein product is CASSPSGILANTGELFF. The J gene is TRBJ2-2, the V gene TRBV7-3; 7 bases line up with TRBD2. V shed 5 bases and J 0 bases; nucleotides not matched to a gene: 9. The germline CDR1 and CDR2 sequences are SGHTA and FQGTGA. The CDR3 has 17 amino acids.

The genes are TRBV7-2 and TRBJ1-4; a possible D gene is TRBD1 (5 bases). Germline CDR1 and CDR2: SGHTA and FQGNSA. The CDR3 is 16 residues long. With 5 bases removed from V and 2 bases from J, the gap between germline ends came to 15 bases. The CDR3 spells CASSPGGVATNEKLFF. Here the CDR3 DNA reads TGTGCCAGCAGCCCGGGAGGGGTGGCGACTAATGAAAAACTGTTTTTT. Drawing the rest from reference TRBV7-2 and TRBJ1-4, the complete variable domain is GAGVSQSPSNKVTEKGKDVELRCDPISGHTALYWYRQSLGQGLEFLIYFQGNSAPDKSGLPSDRFSAERTGGSVSTLTIQRTQQEDSAVYLCASSPGGVATNEKLFFGSGTQLSVL.

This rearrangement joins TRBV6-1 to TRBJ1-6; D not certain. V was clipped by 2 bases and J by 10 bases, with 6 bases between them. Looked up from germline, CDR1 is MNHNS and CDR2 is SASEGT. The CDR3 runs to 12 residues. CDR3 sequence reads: CASSELGSPLHF. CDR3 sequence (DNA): TGTGCCAGCAGTGAACTCGGGTCACCCCTCCACTTT.

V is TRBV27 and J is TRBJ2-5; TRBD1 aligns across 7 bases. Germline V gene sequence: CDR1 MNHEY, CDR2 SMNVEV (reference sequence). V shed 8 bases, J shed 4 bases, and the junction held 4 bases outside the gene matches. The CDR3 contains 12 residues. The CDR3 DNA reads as TGTGCCAGCGGGTACAGGGGAGAGACCCAGTACTTC. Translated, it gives CASGYRGETQYF.

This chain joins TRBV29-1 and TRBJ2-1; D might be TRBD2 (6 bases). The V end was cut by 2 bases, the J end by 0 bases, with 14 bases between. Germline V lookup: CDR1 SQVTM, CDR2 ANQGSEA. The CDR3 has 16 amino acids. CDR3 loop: CSVETRLASSYNEQFF. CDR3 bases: TGCAGCGTTGAAACGCGCCTAGCGAGCTCCTACAATGAGCAGTTCTTC.

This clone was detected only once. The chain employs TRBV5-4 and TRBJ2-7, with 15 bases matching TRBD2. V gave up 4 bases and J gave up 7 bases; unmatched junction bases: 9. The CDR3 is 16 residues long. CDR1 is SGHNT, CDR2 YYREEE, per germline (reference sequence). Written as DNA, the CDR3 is TGTGCCAGCAGCCTCCCCGGGACTAGCGGGGGGCCTGAGCAGTACTTC. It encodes CASSLPGTSGGPEQYF.

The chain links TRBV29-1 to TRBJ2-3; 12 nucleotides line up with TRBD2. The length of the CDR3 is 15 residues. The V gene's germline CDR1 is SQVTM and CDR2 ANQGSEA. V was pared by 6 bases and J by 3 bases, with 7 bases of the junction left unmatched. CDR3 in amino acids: CSVQLAGGVTDTQYF. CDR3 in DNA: TGCAGCGTCCAACTAGCGGGGGGAGTAACAGATACGCAGTATTTT.

The CDR3 spells CASRWMSGTYGYTF. DNA for the CDR3: TGTGCCAGCAGATGGATGTCAGGGACTTATGGCTACACCTTC. The gene calls are TRBV5-6 and TRBJ1-2; tentatively, D is TRBD1 (5 bases). Per the germline V gene, CDR1 is SGHDT and CDR2 is YYEEEE. The CDR3 is made up of 14 amino acids. The V gene lost 5 bases and the J gene lost 5 bases, with 16 bases spanning the gap.

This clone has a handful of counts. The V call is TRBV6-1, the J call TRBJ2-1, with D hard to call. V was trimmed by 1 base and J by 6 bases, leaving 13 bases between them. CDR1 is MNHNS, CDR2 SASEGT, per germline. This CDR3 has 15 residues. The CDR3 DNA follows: TGTGCCAGCAGTGAAGGACCCAGCCCCCCCAATGAGCAGTTCTTC. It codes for CASSEGPSPPNEQFF.

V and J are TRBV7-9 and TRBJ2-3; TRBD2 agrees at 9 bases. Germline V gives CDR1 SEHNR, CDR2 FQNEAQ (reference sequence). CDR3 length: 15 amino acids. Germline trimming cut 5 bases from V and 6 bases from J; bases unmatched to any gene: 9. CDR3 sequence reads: CASSLLAGEADTQYF. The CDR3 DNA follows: TGTGCCAGCAGCCTTTTAGCGGGAGAGGCGGATACGCAGTATTTT.

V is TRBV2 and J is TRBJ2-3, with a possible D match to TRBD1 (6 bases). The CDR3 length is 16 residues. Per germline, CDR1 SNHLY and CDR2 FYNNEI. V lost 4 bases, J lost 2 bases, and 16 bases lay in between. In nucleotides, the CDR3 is TGTGCCAGCAGTGTGGGCAGGGGACAAAACACAGATACGCAGTATTTT. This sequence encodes CASSVGRGQNTDTQYF.